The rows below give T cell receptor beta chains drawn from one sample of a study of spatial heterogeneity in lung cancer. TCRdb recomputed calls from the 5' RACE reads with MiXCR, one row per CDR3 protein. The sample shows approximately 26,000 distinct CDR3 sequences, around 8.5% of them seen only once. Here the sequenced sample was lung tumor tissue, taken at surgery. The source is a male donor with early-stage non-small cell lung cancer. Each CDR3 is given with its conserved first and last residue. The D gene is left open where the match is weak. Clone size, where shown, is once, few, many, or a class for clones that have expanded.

TGTGCCAGCTCATCCCTAGGTGAGCAGTTCTTC CASSSLGEQFF TRBV18 NA many TRBJ2-1
TGTGCCAGCAGCTCCGAGGTCCGCGAGCAGTACTTC CASSSEVREQYF TRBV11-2 NA few TRBJ2-7
TGCAGCGGAAAGGGGGGGTACAATGAGCAGTTCTTC CSGKGGYNEQFF TRBV20-1 NA many TRBJ2-1
TGCAGCGTTGGGTCCGGCAATGAGCAGTTCTTC CSVGSGNEQFF TRBV29-1 NA few TRBJ2-1
TGTGCCACCAGCAGAGATCGAGGGCCCTCCGGGGAGCTGTTTTTT CATSRDRGPSGELFF TRBV15 NA NA TRBJ2-2
TGTGCCAGCAGCCTCAGGATAGTAGGTAATCAGCCCCAGCATTTT CASSLRIVGNQPQHF TRBV7-9 NA many TRBJ1-5
TGCGCCAGCGGGCCCGGGACAGAACAAGAGACCCAGTACTTC CASGPGTEQETQYF TRBV23-1 TRBD1 NA TRBJ2-5
TGTGCCAGCAGTTATTCCCCAGGGGTCTCAGATTCACCCCTCCACTTT CASSYSPGVSDSPLHF TRBV6-5 NA many TRBJ1-6
TGTGCCAGCAGCTCGACGCGGGAAAAACTGTTTTTT CASSSTREKLFF TRBV7-9 NA many TRBJ1-4
TGCGCCAGCAGCCGACAGGGGCACAATGAGCAGTTCTTC CASSRQGHNEQFF TRBV5-1 TRBD1 many TRBJ2-1
TGCAGCGTTGACGTCGCGGGGTTATACAATGAGCAGTTCTTC CSVDVAGLYNEQFF TRBV29-1 NA NA TRBJ2-1
TGTGCCAGCAGCCAGAACAGGGGCCAAGAGACCCAGTACTTC CASSQNRGQETQYF TRBV14 TRBD1 NA TRBJ2-5
TGTGCCAGCAGCTCCTTGGGACAGAGCAATCAGCCCCAGCATTTT CASSSLGQSNQPQHF TRBV5-5 TRBD1 NA TRBJ1-5
TGCGCCAGCAGGGCCACAAGGGAGCAGTACTTC CASRATREQYF TRBV5-1 NA many TRBJ2-7
TGTGCCAGCTTTGCAGCCACTGAAGCTTTCTTT CASFAATEAFF TRBV3-1 NA NA TRBJ1-1
TGTGCCACCAGTGATTTGCCCGGGACAGGGATCGGGGAGCTGTTTTTT CATSDLPGTGIGELFF TRBV24-1 TRBD1 large TRBJ2-2
TGTGCCAGCAGCCAAGATCTCCGCGGGGATGGCACCCTCCACTTT CASSQDLRGDGTLHF TRBV4-2 NA many TRBJ1-6
TGCAGTGCCCTCCGGGGGGTGGCCGATTATAGCAATCAGCCCCAGCATTTT CSALRGVADYSNQPQHF TRBV20-1 NA many TRBJ1-5
TGTGCCAGCAGCTCACAGGGGGAAAGTCAGCCCCAGCATTTT CASSSQGESQPQHF TRBV11-2 TRBD1 NA TRBJ1-5
TGTGCCAGCAGTCTCCGCCAACTAGTGGCGTACGAGCAGTACTTC CASSLRQLVAYEQYF TRBV28 NA few TRBJ2-7
TGTGCCAGCAGCTCTCACGCGAACACCGGGGAGCTGTTTTTT CASSSHANTGELFF TRBV7-2 NA NA TRBJ2-2
TGTGCCAGCAGCTTAGCAGGGGTTGGAGAGACCCAGTACTTC CASSLAGVGETQYF TRBV7-3 NA many TRBJ2-5
TGTGCCAGCAGCTCCCAACAGGCCACTGAAGCTTTCTTT CASSSQQATEAFF TRBV7-2 NA many TRBJ1-1
TGTGCCAGCAGCGTAGGCAGGGAGCAGTTCTTC CASSVGREQFF TRBV9 NA NA TRBJ2-1
TGCAGTGCGCCCGGACTAGCGGGGCGCGGAGACGAGCAGTACTTC CSAPGLAGRGDEQYF TRBV20-1 TRBD2 many TRBJ2-7
TGTGCCAGCAAAGAAGGGACCAAGGGGCCCCAGCATTTT CASKEGTKGPQHF TRBV28 NA many TRBJ1-5
TGTGCCAGCGAGGGTACGGGGACGGACAAAAACATTCAGTACTTC CASEGTGTDKNIQYF TRBV11-2 NA many TRBJ2-4
TGTGCCAGCAGTGACTGGAACTATGGCTACACCTTC CASSDWNYGYTF TRBV6-2/TRBV6-3 NA medium-sized TRBJ1-2
TGTGCCATCAGTACTACGGGGCAGCTGAACACCGGGGAGCTGTTTTTT CAISTTGQLNTGELFF TRBV10-3 NA many TRBJ2-2
TGTGCCAGCACCCTGGGGGGATTGAATGAGCAGTTCTTC CASTLGGLNEQFF TRBV7-3 NA NA TRBJ2-1
TGTGCCACAGGATTACAGGAACACTATGGCTACACCTTC CATGLQEHYGYTF TRBV6-5 NA medium-sized TRBJ1-2
TGCGCCAGCAGCTTGAAGTGGGGACAAGAGACCCAGTACTTC CASSLKWGQETQYF TRBV5-1 NA NA TRBJ2-5
TGTGCCAGCAGTTTAGCACAGGGCGGCAATCAGCCCCAGCATTTT CASSLAQGGNQPQHF TRBV12-3/TRBV12-4 NA many TRBJ1-5
TGTGCCAGCAGCCCGGGCTTGGAGACCCAGTACTTC CASSPGLETQYF TRBV28 NA many TRBJ2-5
TGCAGTGCTAGAGAAGCGGGACCCTATGGCTACACCTTC CSAREAGPYGYTF TRBV20-1 NA few TRBJ1-2
TGCAGTGCTCTCCAGCGGGGGAGAAGCACAGATACGCAGTATTTT CSALQRGRSTDTQYF TRBV20-1 TRBD2 NA TRBJ2-3
TGTGCCACCGTTAATGGGAACACTGAAGCTTTCTTT CATVNGNTEAFF TRBV28 NA few TRBJ1-1
TGTGCCAGCAGTTTTTCAGCTGAGCGGCCTCAAGAGACCCAGTACTTC CASSFSAERPQETQYF TRBV12-3/TRBV12-4 NA many TRBJ2-5
TGTGCCAGCTCACAAGTCTCCGGGAGAGGGAGTTTCCACGAGACCCAGTACTTC CASSQVSGRGSFHETQYF TRBV18 NA many TRBJ2-5
TGCAGTGCTAGCAAGGGGGGGCCAGACACAGATACGCAGTATTTT CSASKGGPDTDTQYF TRBV20-1 NA many TRBJ2-3
TGCGCCAGCAGCCAAGGCGGAGGTTTAACGGGCGAGCAGTACTTC CASSQGGGLTGEQYF TRBV4-3 NA many TRBJ2-7
TGCAGTGCTATCACAAGTGGGAGATGGGACGAGCAGTACTTC CSAITSGRWDEQYF TRBV20-1 NA NA TRBJ2-7
TGCAGTGCTAAGGAGGTCACTGAAGCTTTCTTT CSAKEVTEAFF TRBV20-1 NA many TRBJ1-1
TGTGCCATCAGTGACCTAGGGGCCCAAGATACGCAGTATTTT CAISDLGAQDTQYF TRBV10-3 NA many TRBJ2-3
TGTGCCAGCAGCTTAGGACCGCGGCGGAATGAGCAGTTCTTC CASSLGPRRNEQFF TRBV7-2 NA few TRBJ2-1